Listed below are T cell receptor beta chains from one sample, sequenced in a study of blood T cell repertoires in COVID-19. Profiled with immunoSEQ multiplex PCR; TCRdb holds only in-frame clones, not every one. Counted here are over 150,000 clones, approximately 79% occurring once; the ten biggest clones make up 7.3%. The specimen was PBMCs or T cells enriched from blood (not recorded which). These receptors were obtained from a man between 45 and 60 years old who had recovered from COVID-19. The CDR3 runs from the conserved cysteine through the conserved F or W. Fields, in order: V gene, J gene, D gene, clone size, CDR3 DNA, CDR3 protein. D genes are given only for firm matches. Clone size is shown for a subset of rows, as once, few, many or a class of expanded clone.

>TRBV5-1|TRBJ2-1|-|-
TGCGCCAGCAGCTTGGTAGGGGCTCGTGAGCAGTTCTTC
CASSLVGAREQFF
>TRBV18|TRBJ1-5|-|-
TGTGCCAGCTCACCACAGCCAGGGGATGCTCAGCCCCAGCATTTT
CASSPQPGDAQPQHF
>TRBV7-6|TRBJ1-3|-|once
TGTGCCAGCAGCTTAGCGGCCGCTGGCTCTGGAAACACCATATATTTT
CASSLAAAGSGNTIYF
>TRBV6-2/TRBV6-3|TRBJ2-3|-|-
TGTGCCAGCAGCCTCCAGGGGGGCCGGGATACGCAGTATTTT
CASSLQGGRDTQYF
>TRBV11-2|TRBJ2-2|-|-
TGTGCCAGCAGCTTAGGAGGGGCCAGGGGACGCACCGGGGAGCTGTTTTTT
CASSLGGARGRTGELFF
>TRBV19|TRBJ1-2|-|-
TGTGCCAGTAGTCTACCGGGAAAAGTGACTAACTATGGCTACACCTTC
CASSLPGKVTNYGYTF
>TRBV2|TRBJ1-5|TRBD1|-
TGTGCCAGCAGCGATTGGGGACAGGGGGGAGGACAGCCCCAGCATTTT
CASSDWGQGGGQPQHF
>TRBV18|TRBJ1-1|TRBD1|-
TGTGCCAGCTCACCCCGGGACAGGAACACTGAAGCTTTCTTT
CASSPRDRNTEAFF
>TRBV19|TRBJ2-2|TRBD1|-
TGTGCCAGTAGTGTAGGACAGGGGGTAACCGGGGAGCTGTTTTTT
CASSVGQGVTGELFF
>TRBV11-3|TRBJ1-6|-|-
TGTGCCAGAGGGGGACAATTATATAATTCACCCCTCCACTTT
CARGGQLYNSPLHF
>TRBV27|TRBJ2-7|TRBD2|-
TGTGCCAGCAGTTCTCTAGCGGGACTCTCCTACGAGCAGTACTTC
CASSSLAGLSYEQYF
>TRBV7-9|TRBJ1-6|TRBD1|once
TGTGCCAGCAGCATGGACAGGGGGCACTCCTATAATTCACCCCTCCACTTT
CASSMDRGHSYNSPLHF
>TRBV11-2|TRBJ2-3|-|-
TGTGCCAGCAGCTTAGTCCACGGGACACCTAGAACAGATACGCAGTATTTT
CASSLVHGTPRTDTQYF
>TRBV21-1|TRBJ2-3|-|-
TGTGCCAGCAGCAAATTAGGACACGACGCAGGAGATACGCAGTATTTT
CASSKLGHDAGDTQYF
>TRBV19|TRBJ2-7|-|many
TGTGCCACTCGCGGCGGAAGTCGGTCGGCCCTCTACGAGCAGTACTTC
CATRGGSRSALYEQYF
>TRBV7-2|TRBJ1-1|TRBD1|-
TGTGCCAGCAGCTTCAGGGACAGGGGTCAAACTGAAGCTTTCTTT
CASSFRDRGQTEAFF
>TRBV27|TRBJ2-3|TRBD2|-
TGTGCCAGCAGTTCTCGGACTAGAGGCGGCACAGATACGCAGTATTTT
CASSSRTRGGTDTQYF
>TRBV14|TRBJ2-7|TRBD1|once
TGTGCCAGCAGCCATCCGGGTTTTCCGGGACAGGGTTTGCACGAGCAGTACTTC
CASSHPGFPGQGLHEQYF
>TRBV7-8|TRBJ1-1|TRBD1|-
TGTGCCAGCAGCGCCCAGGGGGCTTGGACTGAAGCTTTCTTT
CASSAQGAWTEAFF
>TRBV2|TRBJ1-2|-|-
TGTGCCAGCAGTGAAGAGGTGGATGCGGCCTATGGCTACACCTTC
CASSEEVDAAYGYTF
>TRBV12-5|TRBJ2-5|TRBD1|-
TGTGCTAGTGGTTCTGGACAGGGGCCCCAAGAGACCCAGTACTTC
CASGSGQGPQETQYF
>TRBV18|TRBJ1-5|-|-
TGTGCCAGCTCACCAGAGAGATTCATGGGCAATCAGCCCCAGCATTTT
CASSPERFMGNQPQHF
>TRBV28|TRBJ1-6|TRBD1|-
TGTGCCAGCAGTCCCGGGGGACAGTATAATCCCCTCCACTTT
CASSPGGQYNPLHF
>TRBV7-2|TRBJ2-5|-|-
TGTGCCAGCAGCTCCCGCGTTTTCGAGACCCAGTACTTC
CASSSRVFETQYF
>TRBV7-7|TRBJ2-5|-|-
TGTGCTAGCAGCTTAGCGGCAGGGCGGGAGACCCAGTACTTC
CASSLAAGRETQYF
>TRBV6-5|TRBJ1-2|-|once
TGTGCCAGCAGTTCGTCTCCGGGGGACTATGGCTACACCTTC
CASSSSPGDYGYTF
>TRBV6-1|TRBJ2-7|-|-
TGTGCCAGCAGTGACCCGTGGAGCGAGGGAGACGAGCAGTACTTC
CASSDPWSEGDEQYF
>TRBV19|TRBJ2-1|TRBD2|-
TGTGCCACCAAGCCGGGCGGGAGCTCCTACAATGAGCAGTTCTTC
CATKPGGSSYNEQFF
>TRBV14|TRBJ1-1|-|-
TGTGCCAGCAGCCAACTTTCAGGGCATTTCACTGAAGCTTTCTTT
CASSQLSGHFTEAFF
>TRBV5-1|TRBJ2-2|TRBD1|-
TGCGCCAGCAGCGTAAAACGTCCGGGACAGGGGGATCGAGGCACCGGGGAGCTGTTTTTT
CASSVKRPGQGDRGTGELFF
>TRBV9|TRBJ2-7|TRBD2|-
TGTGCCAGCAGCGGTAGCGGGGGGACCTCCTACGAGCAGTACTTC
CASSGSGGTSYEQYF
>TRBV6-2/TRBV6-3|TRBJ2-7|TRBD2|-
TGTGCCAGCAGTTCCCCTGCTGAGCGGGGGAGGTACGAGCAGTACTTC
CASSSPAERGRYEQYF
>TRBV7-3|TRBJ1-6|-|-
TGTGCCAGCAGCCACGGGACACCCAATTCACCCCTCCACTTT
CASSHGTPNSPLHF
>TRBV27|TRBJ1-2|TRBD1|-
TGTGCCAGCAGTCTCGGGACAGGCTATGGCTACACCTTC
CASSLGTGYGYTF
>TRBV3-1/TRBV3-2|TRBJ2-7|TRBD2|-
TGTGCCAGCAGCCAAAGACTAGCGCGGACCTACGAGCAGTACTTC
CASSQRLARTYEQYF
>TRBV6-1|TRBJ2-7|TRBD1|once
TGTGCCAGCAGTGAACCGGGACAGGGATCGATTGAGCAGTACTTC
CASSEPGQGSIEQYF
>TRBV19|TRBJ1-2|TRBD1|-
TGTGCCAGTAGTATCCGGGACAGGGGACGCTATGGCTACACCTTC
CASSIRDRGRYGYTF
>TRBV19|TRBJ1-6|-|-
TGTGCCAGTAGTATCCACGGGGAATCACCCCTCCACTTT
CASSIHGESPLHF